This is a list of T cell receptor beta chains from one sample in a study of T-cell reconstitution after alpha-beta-depleted transplantation in children. TCRdb itself ran the PCR reads through MiXCR, one entry per CDR3 protein. Of about 500,000 distinct CDR3 sequences in the sample, over 25% were seen once. The sequencing used PBMCs from the stem cell graft donor, collected from the stem cell graft. The receptors stem from a human donor who donated a stem cell graft to a child with aplastic anemia. CDR3s include the opening cysteine and the closing phenylalanine or tryptophan. The D gene is left open where the match is weak. Clone size is shown for a subset of rows, as once, few, many or a class of expanded clone.

size: NA; J: TRBJ1-1; D: NA; V: TRBV30; DNA: TGTGCCTGGAGTGTATTCGGTCACGGGTCAGGGAACACTGAAGCTTTCTTT; CDR3: CAWSVFGHGSGNTEAFF
size: NA; J: TRBJ1-5; D: NA; V: TRBV18; DNA: TGTGCCAGCTCACCGCAGGTACCCAATCAGCCCCAGCATTTT; CDR3: CASSPQVPNQPQHF
size: once; J: TRBJ1-1; D: NA; V: TRBV7-9; DNA: TGTGCCAGCAGCTTAGGAGTCGGGAGACGGACTTTCTTT; CDR3: CASSLGVGRRTFF
size: NA; J: TRBJ2-3; D: NA; V: TRBV12-3/TRBV12-4; DNA: TGTGCCAGCAGGCTTGTGGGGGGCACAGATACGCAGTATTTT; CDR3: CASRLVGGTDTQYF
size: NA; J: TRBJ2-7; D: NA; V: TRBV20-1; DNA: TGCAGTGTTAAATACCAGGTTGGGGAGCAGTACTTC; CDR3: CSVKYQVGEQYF
size: few; J: TRBJ2-2; D: NA; V: TRBV13; DNA: TGTGCCAGCAGCTTAGAGGGTAGAGACACCGGGGAGCTGTTTTTT; CDR3: CASSLEGRDTGELFF
size: few; J: TRBJ2-2; D: NA; V: TRBV12-3/TRBV12-4; DNA: TGTGCCAGCATCTCGGATCTTAACACCGGGGAGCTGTTTTTT; CDR3: CASISDLNTGELFF
size: NA; J: TRBJ1-1; D: NA; V: TRBV29-1; DNA: TGCAGCGTTGAAACAGGGAGAGCTTTCTTT; CDR3: CSVETGRAFF
size: NA; J: TRBJ2-5; D: TRBD2; V: TRBV10-2; DNA: TGCGCCAGCAGTGCGGAGTTGGGGAGGGTAGGGACCCAGTACTTC; CDR3: CASSAELGRVGTQYF
size: NA; J: TRBJ1-2; D: NA; V: TRBV10-3; DNA: TGTGCCATCAGTGAACCGACTTCTAACTATGGCTACACCTTC; CDR3: CAISEPTSNYGYTF
size: NA; J: TRBJ2-1; D: NA; V: TRBV11-2; DNA: TGTGCCAGCAGCTTAGTGTTCCTGTCGATTTCCTACAATGAGCAGTTCTTC; CDR3: CASSLVFLSISYNEQFF
size: few; J: TRBJ2-1; D: TRBD2; V: TRBV9; DNA: TGTGCCAGCAGCGTTTCCCGAGACCTAGCGGGAGGTGCGGATGAGCAGTTCTTC; CDR3: CASSVSRDLAGGADEQFF
size: NA; J: TRBJ2-3; D: TRBD2; V: TRBV12-3/TRBV12-4; DNA: TGTGCCAGCAGTTTGCGGGGAGGGCCGGGCACAGATACGCAGTATTTT; CDR3: CASSLRGGPGTDTQYF
size: few; J: TRBJ2-3; D: TRBD2; V: TRBV2; DNA: TGTGCCAGCACGGGGGCGGGAGGACGAACAGATACGCAGTATTTT; CDR3: CASTGAGGRTDTQYF
size: NA; J: TRBJ2-2; D: NA; V: TRBV5-1; DNA: TGCGCCAGCAGCTTGACTATCACCGGGGAGCTGTTTTTT; CDR3: CASSLTITGELFF
size: NA; J: TRBJ2-1; D: TRBD2; V: TRBV9; DNA: TGTGCCAGCAGCCCTAGACTAGCGCCTAGCTCCTACAATGAGCAGTTCTTC; CDR3: CASSPRLAPSSYNEQFF
size: few; J: TRBJ2-3; D: NA; V: TRBV12-3/TRBV12-4; DNA: TGTGCCAGCAGTTTCTCGCTGTCAAGCCTTAGCACAGATACGCAGTATTTT; CDR3: CASSFSLSSLSTDTQYF
size: NA; J: TRBJ2-7; D: NA; V: TRBV5-1; DNA: TGCGCCAGCAAGTTGACCAGCTCTAGCTCCTACGAGCAGTACTTC; CDR3: CASKLTSSSSYEQYF
size: few; J: TRBJ1-1; D: NA; V: TRBV20-1; DNA: TGCAGTGCTAGACAATCCGGAACAGGGTGGACGAACACTGAAGCTTTCTTT; CDR3: CSARQSGTGWTNTEAFF
size: many; J: TRBJ2-3; D: TRBD2; V: TRBV12-3/TRBV12-4; DNA: TGTGCCAGCAGTTTCGGGACTATCACAGATACGCAGTATTTT; CDR3: CASSFGTITDTQYF
size: few; J: TRBJ1-3; D: NA; V: TRBV7-9; DNA: TGTGCCAGCAGCGCGGTGGGGGGGGCCAGCTCTGGAAACACCATATATTTT; CDR3: CASSAVGGASSGNTIYF
size: few; J: TRBJ1-6; D: NA; V: TRBV20-1; DNA: TGCAGTGCTAGGGACAGCTCCTATAATTCACCCCTCCACTTT; CDR3: CSARDSSYNSPLHF
size: NA; J: TRBJ1-1; D: TRBD1; V: TRBV29-1; DNA: TGCAGCGTGGAGCCGGGACAGGGTTTACGGAAAGCTTTCTTT; CDR3: CSVEPGQGLRKAFF